In this sample, the clone carrying this TCR beta chain turned up a few times. As yet, its antigen is unknown. Germline CDR1 is SGHRS and CDR2 is YFSETQ. V was cut by 0 bases and J by 0 bases, with 11 bases left in between. The CDR3 extends over 16 amino acids. TCRdb reanalysed the 5' RACE reads using MiXCR and keeps one entry per CDR3 protein. The repertoire has some 350,000 distinct CDR3 sequences, 3% to 4.5% of them found once; the top ten carry approximately 24%. The data are from a study of T cells after yellow fever vaccination. Notes on the study in general: Subsequent to the booster, the majority of primary-vaccination clones reappeared (about 97% CD4, more than 70% CD8).

This receptor was obtained from a man between 18 and 29 years old who received the YFV17D yellow fever vaccine. Sequencing was performed on PBMCs, taken 5 days after the yellow fever booster vaccination. J is TRBJ2-3 and V is TRBV5-1; no reliable D call. CDR3 sequence (DNA): TGCGCCAGCAGCTTGGGGCCGAGTGCTAGCACAGATACGCAGTATTTT. Translating it yields CASSLGPSASTDTQYF.